What follows are 5 T cell receptor beta chains derived from one specimen sequenced in a study of OX40 agonist ivuxolimab in advanced cancers. The assay was immunoSEQ multiplex PCR, and TCRdb's table has in-frame clones only and misses some. Here the sample spans about 73,000 clones, approximately 86% being singletons. The sequencing used CD4+ or CD8+ T cells sorted from blood, collected in a trial of the OX40 agonist ivuxolimab. These receptor sequences come from an adult with an advanced solid tumor such as melanoma, head and neck, liver or kidney cancer.

On this clone itself: Mismatch with germline at one junction end may stem from a read error. This chain links TRBV7-9 with TRBJ2-4; TRBD1 or TRBD2 may be the D gene (5 bases each). CDR3 length equals 14 residues. Germline values: CDR1 SEHNR, CDR2 FQNEAQ (reference sequence). CDR3: CASSFDSSGRTLDF. The CDR3, as DNA: TGTGCCAGCAGCTTCGACAGTTCCGGACGGACTTTAGACTTC.

The gene calls are TRBV27 and TRBJ2-5; weak D call: TRBD2 (6 bases). Per the germline V gene, CDR1 is MNHEY and CDR2 is SMNVEV (reference sequence). With 4 bases removed from V and 3 bases from J, the gap between germline ends came to 15 bases. The CDR3 contains 15 residues. The CDR3 sequence is CASSSGGAGKETQYF. The CDR3 DNA reads as TGTGCCAGCAGTTCCGGCGGCGCGGGGAAAGAGACCCAGTACTTC.

The chain joins TRBV30 to TRBJ2-1; D call uncertain. The CDR3 length is 13 residues. V dropped 4 bases and J dropped 8 bases, with 15 bases sitting between them. Germline V lookup: CDR1 GTSNPN, CDR2 SVGIG (reference sequence). The CDR3 nucleotides are TGTGCCTGGACACTTAGACCAACGGATGAGCAGTTCTTC. Residues: CAWTLRPTDEQFF.

The DNA of the CDR3 is TGTGCCTGGAAGGGACAGGGGGACTATGGCTACACCTTC. It translates to CAWKGQGDYGYTF. This sequence joins TRBV30 and TRBJ1-2, with 11 positions matching TRBD1. The germline gives CDR1 GTSNPN, CDR2 SVGIG (reference sequence). CDR3 length: 13 residues. The ends lost 4 bases at V and 3 bases at J; junction bases unmatched: 1.

This chain uses TRBV2 with TRBJ2-1; D could derive from TRBD1 or TRBD2 (5 bases each). V was clipped by 8 bases and J by 0 bases, with 14 bases between them. The CDR3 spans 15 residues. CDR1 and CDR2 from the germline V gene are SNHLY and FYNNEI. CDR3 bases: TGTGCCAGCGGGGCGAGGGCCGGCTCCTACAATGAGCAGTTCTTC. This sequence encodes CASGARAGSYNEQFF.